In this sample, the clone carrying this T cell receptor beta chain turned up a few times. The data stem from a study of T cells after yellow fever vaccination. CDR1 and CDR2 from the germline V gene are SGHVS and FQNEAQ. Trimming removed 2 bases from V and 9 bases from J, with 14 bases in between. This CDR3 comprises 14 residues. From the 5' RACE reads, TCRdb called clonotypes with MiXCR, one entry per CDR3 protein. This table holds about 150,000 distinct CDR3 sequences, approximately 6.2% found once. V is TRBV7-8 and J is TRBJ1-5, with D possibly TRBD1 on 6 matching bases. The starting material was CD4+ T cells sorted from PBMCs, obtained on the day of the first yellow fever vaccination. The source is a man younger than 35 who received the YFV17D yellow fever vaccine. The CDR3 protein is CASSLRGEQGPQHF. CDR3 nucleotides: TGTGCCAGCAGCTTAAGGGGGGAGCAGGGGCCCCAGCATTTT.